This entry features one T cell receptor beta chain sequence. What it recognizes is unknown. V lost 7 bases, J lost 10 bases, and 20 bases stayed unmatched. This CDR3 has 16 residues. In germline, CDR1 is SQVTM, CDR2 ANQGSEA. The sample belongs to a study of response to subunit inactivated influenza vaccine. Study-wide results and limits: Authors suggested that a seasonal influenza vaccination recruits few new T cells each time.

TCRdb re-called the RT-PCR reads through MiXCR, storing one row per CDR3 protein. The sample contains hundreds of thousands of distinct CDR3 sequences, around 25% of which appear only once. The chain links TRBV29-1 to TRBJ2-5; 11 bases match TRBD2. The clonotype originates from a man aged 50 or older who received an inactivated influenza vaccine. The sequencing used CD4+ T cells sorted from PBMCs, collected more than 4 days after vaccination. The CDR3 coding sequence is TGCAGCGCTCTTCACCCGGGACTAGCGGTCCGCGGGGTCCAGTACTTC. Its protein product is CSALHPGLAVRGVQYF.